This TCR beta chain was documented in a study of STAT5B mutations in CD4+ large granular lymphocyte leukemia. The V end was cut by 7 bases, the J end by 6 bases, with 13 bases between. The CDR3 covers 14 residues. Germline V CDR1 and CDR2: MNHNS, SASEGT. The assay was immunoSEQ multiplex PCR, and TCRdb's table has in-frame clones only and misses some. This sample carries fewer than 40,000 clones, around 66% of them seen once, and the ten largest clones take about 0.45%. Study conclusions and caveats: CD4-sorted patient repertoires seemed more clonal than healthy CD4+ repertoires. Compared with healthy controls (2/35), patient top clones favored TRBV06 (8/27).

Of note for this clone: What it binds is unknown. This same CDR3 is encoded by further DNA sequences in the sample.

The sample consisted of CD4+ T cells from blood buffy coats. The source of this sequence is a human donor in good health. V is TRBV6-1 and J is TRBJ1-6; the D gene is possibly TRBD1 (6 bases). CDR3 in amino acids: CASIPQGSNSPLHF. For the CDR3, the DNA is TGTGCCAGCATTCCACAGGGTAGTAATTCACCCCTCCACTTT.